This entry describes one T cell receptor beta chain. The antigen is unknown. Per the germline V gene, CDR1 is SQVTM and CDR2 is ANQGSEA. CDR3 length equals 15 residues. V was pared by 5 bases and J by 3 bases, with 9 bases of the junction left unmatched. Every donor provided roughly 10 milliliters of peripheral blood. The sample originates from a study of blood T cells in healthy people across ages. The study, taken as a whole, reports: The study found more naive CD4+ cells and higher diversity in long-lived than aged donors.

A second PCR, run for about 7 to 11 cycles, used a sample-barcoded 5' primer plus a J-beta primer mix. From the 5' RACE reads, TCRdb called clonotypes with MiXCR, one entry per CDR3 protein. The sample lists approximately 800,000 distinct CDR3 sequences, approximately 59% occurring once. The sequencing input was blood. This chain joins TRBV29-1 and TRBJ2-3, with 9 nucleotides matching TRBD2. This clonotype was sampled from a man aged 25-45 years in good health. The CDR3 loop reads CSVSKFSGGTDTQYF. The CDR3 coding sequence is TGCAGCGTTTCCAAGTTTAGCGGGGGTACAGATACGCAGTATTTT.